This TCR beta chain came from a study of blood T cell repertoires in COVID-19. Study summary: The study drew acute and convalescent COVID-19 samples from the United States, Italy and Spain.

Sequencing was performed with immunoSEQ multiplex PCR; in TCRdb, only in-frame clones are kept and a portion is missing. The table includes about 140,000 clones, roughly 85% detected once. This CDR3 has 14 amino acids. With 1 base removed from V and 9 bases from J, the gap between germline ends came to 11 bases. Germline CDR1 reads SGHDT; CDR2 reads YYEEEE. The sample comprised peripheral blood. The chain is built from TRBV5-6 and TRBJ1-6, with D possibly being TRBD1 (6 bases). The sequence came from a human donor in a cohort sampled during active COVID-19. The chain's CDR3 is CASSLRGRGSPLHF. Written as DNA, the CDR3 is TGTGCCAGCAGCTTGCGGGGCAGGGGTTCACCCCTCCACTTT. Full variable domain (rest looked up from reference TRBV5-6 and TRBJ1-6): DAGVTQSPTHLIKTRGQQVTLRCSPKSGHDTVSWYQQALGQGPQFIFQYYEEEERQRGNFPDRFSGHQFPNYSSELNVNALLLGDSALYLCASSLRGRGSPLHFGNGTRLTVT.